This TCR beta chain was recorded in a study of liver allograft versus peripheral blood T cells. Overall study context: In transplanted livers, T cell receptor repertoires were compared with those found in the recipients' peripheral blood.

Regarding the study as a whole: Repertoires found inside liver allografts reportedly differed from T cell receptor repertoires in peripheral blood.

With 5 bases removed from V and 3 bases from J, the gap between germline ends came to 15 bases. The CDR3 is 15 amino acids. The germline V gene encodes CDR1 MNHNY and CDR2 SVGAGI (reference sequence). This clonotype has ten or more counts. Its antigen is still unknown. TCRdb redid the calling of the reads with MiXCR, one entry per CDR3 protein. The table includes more than 10,000 distinct CDR3 sequences, 25% to 35% detected once. V and J are TRBV6-6 and TRBJ2-3, with D possibly matching TRBD2 (7 bases). The origin of this receptor is a human patient who had a liver transplant. Certain T cells may be donor cells from the graft. The CDR3 coding sequence is TGTGCCAGCAGTCTCGGAGGGGGGGGTACAGATACGCAGTATTTT. Protein product: CASSLGGGGTDTQYF.